In this sample, the clone carrying this T cell receptor (beta chain) is medium-sized. The antigen is not known. Germline V gene sequence: CDR1 SGHRS, CDR2 YFSETQ. Trimming pared 0 bases from V and 8 bases from J, leaving 14 bases between. There are 15 residues in the CDR3. Naive CD4+ T cells were purified with Tregs depleted by CD25. Semi-nested PCR with Nested Universal Primer A followed constant-region reverse priming of full-length variable regions. TCRdb itself ran the 5' RACE reads through MiXCR, one entry per CDR3 protein. This table holds about 5,700 distinct CDR3 sequences, 34% found once. Study observations and caveats: Whole repertoires were not studied in the larger cohort, only one V-J beta rearrangement. Greatest tumor Treg TCR overlap was with tumor naive CD4+ cells.

The rearrangement joins TRBV5-1 to TRBJ1-4; the D gene is possibly TRBD1 (5 bases). This clonotype originated in a female donor with breast cancer. The source material was naive CD4+ T cells sorted from a lymph node. The subset: naive CD4+ T cells, CD4+CD45RA+CD25-. Here the CDR3 DNA reads TGCGCCAGCAGCTTGGGTGACAGCTTAAAGGAAAAACTGTTTTTT. It is translated as CASSLGDSLKEKLFF.